What follows are 5 T cell receptor beta chains derived from one specimen sequenced in a study of blood T cell repertoires in COVID-19. Profiled with immunoSEQ multiplex PCR; TCRdb holds only in-frame clones, not every one. This table holds some 130,000 clones, less than 90% found once. Material: peripheral blood. Every receptor here comes from a man between 65 and 79 years old with acute or convalescent COVID-19.

The chain links TRBV9 to TRBJ2-1; 9 nucleotides match TRBD1. Germline CDR1 is SGDLS and CDR2 is YYNGEE. This CDR3 is built from 18 residues. The V and J ends lost 3 bases and 3 bases, in that order; junction bases with no gene match: 13. CDR3 residues: CASSDRDRDRGVYNEQFF. The CDR3 nucleotides are TGTGCCAGCAGCGACCGGGACAGGGATCGGGGGGTCTACAATGAGCAGTTCTTC.

The chain couples TRBV15 to TRBJ2-3; 7 bases fit TRBD2. This CDR3 contains 17 residues. CDR1 is LNHNV and CDR2 is YYDKDF in the germline V gene (reference sequence). Trimming cost V 0 bases and J 0 bases; bases outside gene matches: 6. CDR3 sequence reads: CATSRDKGGGSTDTQYF. The DNA for the CDR3 is TGTGCCACCAGCAGAGATAAAGGCGGGGGAAGCACAGATACGCAGTATTTT.

This clone showed up just once. The chain couples TRBV6-2 or TRBV6-3 to TRBJ2-7, with TRBD1 matching over 8 bases. Germline V gives CDR1 MNHEY, CDR2 SVGEGT. The junction had 18 bases not matched to a gene; V was cut back by 5 bases and J by 0 bases. The CDR3 is 19 residues long. CDR3 residues: CASSIIRQGQVLPSYEQYF. In DNA form, the CDR3 reads TGTGCCAGCAGTATTATAAGGCAGGGACAGGTATTACCCTCCTACGAGCAGTACTTC.

The V call is TRBV5-8, the J call TRBJ2-1; D not certain. The CDR3 consists of 12 residues. CDR1 SGHTS and CDR2 YDEGEE come from the germline V gene. V was clipped by 6 bases and J by 14 bases, with 18 bases between them. CDR3 coding DNA: TGTGCCAGCACCGCTATTTGGCTAGTTAAGTTCTTC. This encodes CASTAIWLVKFF.

The rearrangement joins TRBV3-1 (or the pseudogene TRBV3-2) to TRBJ1-1, with D perhaps matching TRBD1 (6 bases). Germline CDR1 is LGHDT and CDR2 is YNNKEL (reference sequence). V was trimmed by 1 base and J by 4 bases, leaving 10 bases between them. The CDR3 is 14 amino acids. The CDR3 DNA reads TGTGCCAGCAGCCAAGGAGGGGGACCCACTGAAGCTTTCTTT. It translates to CASSQGGGPTEAFF.